One sample yielded the 23 T cell receptor beta chains listed below, sequenced in a study of molecular identifiers for immune sequencing clone quantification. TCRdb called the PCR reads again in MiXCR, with one record for every CDR3 protein. Found here are 8,000 to 11,000 distinct CDR3 sequences, roughly 19% of them singletons; the top ten hold around 1.7%. Sample: naive CD8+ T cells from blood, with Jurkat cell RNA spiked in. The subset was: FACS-sorted CD8+CD4-CCR7+CD45RA+ naive T cells. Receptors originate from a human donor in good health. Some libraries in this study had Jurkat cell RNA spiked in.

This clonotype appeared once. The germline gene is not matched at one end of the junction; a read error may be the cause. The J gene is TRBJ1-2, the V gene TRBV12-3 or TRBV12-4; possibly TRBD1 for D (6 bases). The CDR3 runs 13 residues. The CDR3 sequence: CASSAGVSYGHTF. CDR3 bases: TGTGCCAGCAGTGCAGGGGTCAGCTATGGCCACACCTTC.

The chain joins TRBV4-2 to TRBJ2-6, with a weak D call TRBD1 (6 bases). Looked up from germline, CDR1 is LGHNA and CDR2 is YNFKEQ. Trimming shortened V by 5 bases and J by 3 bases, and 14 bases separated the two germline ends. The CDR3 sequence is 16 residues long. The CDR3 nucleotides read TGTGCCAGCAGCAACCCAGGGGTAGATGGGGCCAACGTCCTGACTTTC. It translates to CASSNPGVDGANVLTF.

Concerning this clonotype itself: A much larger clone differs by one base, so this may be a read error. As the CDR3 is not closed by the conserved phenylalanine or tryptophan, this likely results from a read error. This chain connects TRBV27 to TRBJ1-5; D not certain. V was pared by 0 bases and J by 4 bases, with 7 bases between. Germline V lookup: CDR1 MNHEY, CDR2 SMNVEV (reference sequence). CDR3 length: 14 residues. The DNA of the CDR3 is TGTGCCAGCAGTTTATCGGGGAGGAATCAGCCCCAGCATTCT. Its protein product is CASSLSGRNQPQHS.

This clonotype was counted between two and nine times. The chain links TRBV5-1 to TRBJ1-2; 8 nucleotides align to TRBD1. Germline lookup yields CDR1 SGHRS and CDR2 YFSETQ. This CDR3 comprises 14 residues. V gave up 4 bases and J gave up 4 bases; unmatched junction bases: 6. Here the CDR3 DNA reads TGCGCCAGCAGCCCCGGACAGGGAGCCTATGGCTACACCTTC. Translation gives CASSPGQGAYGYTF.

Sample share makes this clonotype medium-sized. The rearrangement uses TRBV29-1 and TRBJ1-1; D not resolved. CDR1 SQVTM and CDR2 ANQGSEA come from the germline V gene. This CDR3 is 13 amino acids long. The V end was cut by 3 bases, the J end by 0 bases, with 8 bases between. CDR3 nucleotides: TGCAGCGTTGAGGCCGGGGTGAACACTGAAGCTTTCTTT. This translates into CSVEAGVNTEAFF. Supplemented by reference TRBV29-1 and TRBJ1-1, the full variable domain reads SAVISQKPSRDICQRGTSLTIQCQVDSQVTMMFWYRQQPGQSLTLIATANQGSEATYESGFVIDKFPISRPNLTFSTLTVSNMSPEDSSIYLCSVEAGVNTEAFFGQGTRLTVV.

The gene calls are TRBV19 and TRBJ2-3; the D is unclear. V gave up 5 bases and J gave up 5 bases, with 8 bases separating them. Germline V lookup: CDR1 LNHDA, CDR2 SQIVND (reference sequence). This CDR3 comprises 12 residues. This CDR3 is CASSGPLDTQYF. The DNA of the CDR3 is TGTGCCAGTAGTGGGCCGTTAGATACGCAGTATTTT.

About this clonotype: A read error may be the cause here, since a much bigger clone is one base away. The chain employs TRBV12-3 or TRBV12-4 and TRBJ2-1, with D perhaps TRBD2 (5 bases). The CDR3 extends over 12 amino acids. CDR3 DNA: TGTGCCAGTCGCGGACTCTACGATGAGCAGTTCTTC. It translates to CASRGLYDEQFF.

About this clonotype itself: A read error is possible here, since a much larger clone lies one base away. The CDR3: CADGGQAQETQYF. In nucleotides, the CDR3 is TGTGCGGACGGGGGCCAGGCGCAAGAGACCCAGTACTTC. This chain uses TRBV30 with TRBJ2-5; D may correspond to TRBD1 or TRBD2 (6 bases each). This CDR3 is built from 13 residues. CDR1 and CDR2 from the germline V gene are GTSNPN and SVGIG (reference sequence).

With respect to this clonotype: No conserved phenylalanine or tryptophan is present at the end of the CDR3, so a read error is the likely explanation. Because the CDR3's place on the DNA is in doubt, the DNA is left out and the CDR3 is given as listed by TCRdb. This sequence joins TRBV20-1 and TRBJ1-1; TRBD1 is taken as the D call from the table, unchecked against the DNA. The CDR3 adds up to 16 amino acids, both ends counted. CDR1 is DFQATT and CDR2 is SNEGSKA in the germline V gene (reference sequence). The CDR3 here is CSPERGRNSMNTEALS.

About this clonotype: Possible read error: a much larger clone is one base away. V usage is TRBV7-9 and J usage is TRBJ2-2; D possibly corresponds to TRBD2 (5 bases). Germline values: CDR1 SEHNR, CDR2 FQNEAQ (reference sequence). This CDR3 comprises 12 residues. DNA of the CDR3: TGTGCCAGCAGCTTAGGGTCCGGGGAGCTGGTTTTT. Amino acid sequence: CASSLGSGELVF.

As for this clonotype: This may come from a read error, since a much larger clone is one base off. The chain joins TRBV4-3 to TRBJ1-1; no firm D call. V gave up 0 bases and J gave up 3 bases, with 8 bases separating them. In germline, CDR1 is LGHNA, CDR2 YSLEER. This CDR3 has 14 residues. CDR3 loop: CASSQDRDYTEAFF. The CDR3 DNA reads as TGCGCCAGCAGCCAAGATCGGGATTACACTGAAGCTTTCTTT.

V is TRBV2 and J is TRBJ1-1, with D possibly TRBD1 on 5 matching bases. V gave up 2 bases and J gave up 0 bases, with 16 bases separating them. Germline CDR1 and CDR2: SNHLY and FYNNEI. The CDR3 sequence is 17 residues long. CDR3 region: CASSEYIQGPMNTEAFF. Written as DNA, the CDR3 is TGTGCCAGCAGTGAATATATCCAGGGCCCGATGAACACTGAAGCTTTCTTT.

For the CDR3, the DNA is TGTGCCAGCAGCCGCGGCCCCCGGGACTCAAGCTCCTACGAGCAGTACTTC. It is translated as CASSRGPRDSSSYEQYF. J is TRBJ2-7 and V is TRBV7-9, with D perhaps TRBD2 (6 bases). Trimming stripped 5 bases from V and 0 bases from J, with 20 bases between. Germline V gene lookup returns CDR1 SEHNR and CDR2 FQNEAQ (reference sequence). The CDR3 consists of 17 residues.

Worth noting for this clonotype: With a much larger clone just one base away, this may be a read error. This sequence joins TRBV28 and TRBJ2-1, with 8 bases lining up with TRBD2. This CDR3 contains 14 residues. CDR1 is MDHEN and CDR2 is SYDVKM in the germline V gene. CDR3 sequence reads: CASSFSGTYNELFF. CDR3 DNA: TGTGCCAGCAGCTTTAGCGGGACCTACAATGAGCTGTTCTTC.

In this sample, this clonotype is medium-sized. The chain is built from TRBV5-1 and TRBJ2-7; the D gene is possibly TRBD1 (6 bases). The V end lost 4 bases, the J end lost 3 bases, and 14 bases lay between the germline ends. Germline V gene lookup returns CDR1 SGHRS and CDR2 YFSETQ. This CDR3 spans 14 amino acids. The CDR3 region has the DNA TGCGCCAGCAGCGAACAGGGACAACTCTACGAGCAGTACTTC. Protein: CASSEQGQLYEQYF.

In this sample, this clonotype is medium-sized (0.01 to 0.1%). The J gene is TRBJ2-7, the V gene TRBV29-1; 9 positions agree with TRBD1. V was clipped by 6 bases and J by 6 bases; unmatched bases: 3. This CDR3 is 11 amino acids long. Germline lookup yields CDR1 SQVTM and CDR2 ANQGSEA. The CDR3 DNA reads as TGCAGCGTCGACAGGGGGGGCGAGCAGTACTTC. Protein sequence: CSVDRGGEQYF.

The chain couples TRBV24-1 to TRBJ2-7; the D gene could be TRBD1 or TRBD2 (6 bases each). This CDR3 is built from 14 residues. Germline V lookup: CDR1 KGHDR, CDR2 SFDVKD. V dropped 4 bases and J dropped 4 bases, with 13 bases sitting between them. CDR3 sequence reads: CATSERDTDYEQYF. CDR3 coding DNA: TGTGCCACCAGTGAGCGGGACACCGATTACGAGCAGTACTTC.

In this sample, this clonotype is medium-sized. The chain links TRBV3-1 to TRBJ2-2, with D perhaps matching TRBD1 (6 bases). The CDR3 is made up of 16 amino acids. V lost 1 base and J lost 1, with 10 bases in between. In germline, CDR1 is LGHDT, CDR2 YNNKEL (reference sequence). CDR3 nucleotides: TGTGCCAGCAGCCAAGGGGGGCGGTGGAACACCGGGGAGCTGTTTTTT. Protein: CASSQGGRWNTGELFF.

This clonotype is deemed medium-sized (0.01 to 0.1%). The gene calls are TRBV19 and TRBJ1-1, with D hard to call. The CDR3 is 13 amino acids. V lost 2 bases to trimming and J lost 3 bases, with 7 bases between them. Germline V lookup: CDR1 LNHDA, CDR2 SQIVND (reference sequence). The CDR3 DNA follows: TGTGCCAGTAGTATATTTGGGTACACTGAAGCTTTCTTT. Encoded protein: CASSIFGYTEAFF.

Turning to this clonotype: A read error may explain this, as a much larger clone is one base away. The V and J genes are TRBV5-1 and TRBJ2-7; TRBD2 aligns across 8 bases. With V trimmed by 1 base and J by 3 bases, 6 bases remained unmatched. CDR1 and CDR2 (germline): SGHRS, YFSETQ. The CDR3 contains 15 residues. This CDR3 reads CASSLPGTRNYEQYF. Here the CDR3 DNA reads TGCGCCAGCAGCTTGCCCGGGACTAGAAACTACGAGCAGTACTTC.

This clonotype has a single count. V and J are TRBV6-1 and TRBJ2-7; maybe TRBD1 (5 bases). Looked up from germline, CDR1 is MNHNS and CDR2 is SASEGT. Trimming pared 0 bases from V and 1 base from J, leaving 7 bases between. The CDR3 is 14 amino acids. The CDR3 coding sequence is TGTGCCAGCAGTGAAGCAGGGGAATCCTACGAGCAGTACTTC. It yields the protein CASSEAGESYEQYF.

This clonotype qualifies as medium-sized. J is TRBJ2-1 and V is TRBV4-1, with D unresolved. V was pared by 1 base and J by 5 bases, with 6 bases between. CDR3 length: 13 residues. CDR1 and CDR2 (germline): MGHRA, YSYEKL. CDR3 DNA sequence: TGCGCCAGCAGCCAAGCAGGCAACAATGAGCAGTTCTTC. This sequence encodes CASSQAGNNEQFF.

This clonotype rates as medium-sized. The chain is built from TRBV4-1 and TRBJ2-1; 13 nucleotides match TRBD2. Germline CDR1 MGHRA, CDR2 YSYEKL. J gave up 10 bases and V 4 bases, and 13 bases lay outside the gene matches. The CDR3 covers 17 residues. Here the CDR3 DNA reads TGCGCCAGCAGCCCCACCCTACTAGCGGGAGGGCCAGTCGAGCAGTTCTTC. Residues: CASSPTLLAGGPVEQFF.